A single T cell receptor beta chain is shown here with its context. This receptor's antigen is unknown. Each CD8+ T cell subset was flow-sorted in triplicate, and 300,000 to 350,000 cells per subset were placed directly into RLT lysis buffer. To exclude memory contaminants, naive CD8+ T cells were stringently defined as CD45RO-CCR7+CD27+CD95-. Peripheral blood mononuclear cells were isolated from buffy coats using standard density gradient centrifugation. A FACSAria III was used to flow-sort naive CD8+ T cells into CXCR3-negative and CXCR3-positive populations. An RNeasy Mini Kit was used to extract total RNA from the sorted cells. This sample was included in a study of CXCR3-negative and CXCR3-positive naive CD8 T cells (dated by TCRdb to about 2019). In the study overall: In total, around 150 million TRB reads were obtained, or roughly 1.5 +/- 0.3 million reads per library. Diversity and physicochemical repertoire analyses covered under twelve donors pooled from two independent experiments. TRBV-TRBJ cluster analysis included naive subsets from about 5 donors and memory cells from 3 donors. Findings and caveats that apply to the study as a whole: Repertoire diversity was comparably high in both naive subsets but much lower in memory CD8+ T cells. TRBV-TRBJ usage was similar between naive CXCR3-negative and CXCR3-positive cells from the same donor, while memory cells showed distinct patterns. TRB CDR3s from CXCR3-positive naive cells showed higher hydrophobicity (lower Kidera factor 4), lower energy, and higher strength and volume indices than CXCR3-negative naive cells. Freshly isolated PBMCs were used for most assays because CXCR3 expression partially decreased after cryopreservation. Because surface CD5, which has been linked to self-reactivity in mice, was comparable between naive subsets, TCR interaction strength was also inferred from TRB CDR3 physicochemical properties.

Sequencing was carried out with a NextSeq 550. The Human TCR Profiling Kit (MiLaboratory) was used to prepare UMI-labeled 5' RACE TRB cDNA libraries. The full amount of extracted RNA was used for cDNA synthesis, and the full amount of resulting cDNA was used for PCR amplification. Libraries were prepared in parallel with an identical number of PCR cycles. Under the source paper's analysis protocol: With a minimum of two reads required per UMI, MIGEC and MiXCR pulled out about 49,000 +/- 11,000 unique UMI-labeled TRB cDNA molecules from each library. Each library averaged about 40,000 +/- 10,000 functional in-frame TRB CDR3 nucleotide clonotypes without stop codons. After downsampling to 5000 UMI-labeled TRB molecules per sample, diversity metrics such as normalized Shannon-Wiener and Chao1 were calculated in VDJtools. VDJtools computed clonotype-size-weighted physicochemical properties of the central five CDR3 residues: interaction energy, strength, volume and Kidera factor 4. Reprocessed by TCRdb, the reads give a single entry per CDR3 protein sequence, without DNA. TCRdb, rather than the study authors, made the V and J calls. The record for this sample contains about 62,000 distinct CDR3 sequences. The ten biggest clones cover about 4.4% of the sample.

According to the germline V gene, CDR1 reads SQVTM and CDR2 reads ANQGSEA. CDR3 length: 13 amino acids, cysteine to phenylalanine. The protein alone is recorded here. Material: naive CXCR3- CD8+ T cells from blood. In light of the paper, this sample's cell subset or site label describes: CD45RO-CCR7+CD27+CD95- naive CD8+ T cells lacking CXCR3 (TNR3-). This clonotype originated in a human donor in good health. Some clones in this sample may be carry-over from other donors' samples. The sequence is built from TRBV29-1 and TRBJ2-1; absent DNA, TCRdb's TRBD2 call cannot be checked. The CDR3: CSVEVADFNEQFF.